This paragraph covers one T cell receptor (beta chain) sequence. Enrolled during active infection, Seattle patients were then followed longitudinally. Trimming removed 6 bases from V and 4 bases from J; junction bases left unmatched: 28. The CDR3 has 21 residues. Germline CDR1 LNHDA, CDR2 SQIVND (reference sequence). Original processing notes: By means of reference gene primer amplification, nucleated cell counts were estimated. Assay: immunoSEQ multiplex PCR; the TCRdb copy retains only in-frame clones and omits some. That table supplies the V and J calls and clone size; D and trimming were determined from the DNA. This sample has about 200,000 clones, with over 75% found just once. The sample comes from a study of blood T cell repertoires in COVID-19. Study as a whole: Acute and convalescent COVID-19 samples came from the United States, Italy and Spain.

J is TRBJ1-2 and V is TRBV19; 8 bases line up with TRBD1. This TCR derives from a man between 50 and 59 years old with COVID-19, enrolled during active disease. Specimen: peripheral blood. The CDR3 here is CASRAERATTSDAGGGYGYTF. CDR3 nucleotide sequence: TGTGCCAGTAGGGCTGAGAGAGCTACCACCTCCGATGCAGGGGGCGGCTATGGCTACACCTTC.